This section outlines one T cell receptor (beta chain) sequence together with its context. Antigen unknown. This sample stems from a study of T cells in Graves' hyperthyroidism and ophthalmopathy. Study-level points and caveats: Ophthalmopathy was distinguished from stable hyperthyroidism by 13 V-J signatures.

The germline V and J ends were trimmed by 8 bases and 3 bases, with 13 bases remaining between them. The germline gives CDR1 MNHNS, CDR2 SASEGT. CDR3 length: 13 amino acids. TCR beta CDR3 sequences were amplified from RNA transcripts. HTBI primers were employed in a first-round RT-PCR of the TCR CDR3. One entry per CDR3 protein results from TCRdb running MiXCR on the multiplex PCR reads. The table has a few hundred thousand distinct CDR3 sequences, more than 15% seen once. The rearrangement joins TRBV6-1 to TRBJ1-1, with D tentatively TRBD1 (5 bases). The sequence came from a woman between 40 and 55 years old with Graves' ophthalmopathy. What was sequenced was blood. This CDR3 reads CASLGTKDTEAFF. CDR3 DNA: TGTGCCAGCCTCGGGACGAAGGACACTGAAGCTTTCTTT.